The 25 T cell receptor beta chains in this list originate from one sample, sequenced in a study of T cell repertoires in aging, cancer and after chemotherapy. TRB rearrangements spanning V, D and J were amplified using mixed TRB-A/B primers. TCRdb recomputed calls from the multiplex PCR reads with MiXCR, one row per CDR3 protein. The repertoire holds some 4,000 distinct CDR3 sequences, with under 45% as singletons. Amplification of TCR beta used genomic DNA extracted from peripheral blood. Sequenced input: blood. All receptors derive from a human donor with a solid tumor.

The chain combines TRBV11-2 with TRBJ1-1; no reliable D call. Germline V gene data show CDR1 as SGHAT and CDR2 as FQNNGV. V shed 6 bases and J shed 9 bases, with 8 bases lying between them. The CDR3 has 10 amino acids. CDR3 in amino acids: CASSFQQAFF. CDR3 in DNA: TGTGCCAGCAGTTTCCAACAAGCTTTCTTT.

This clonotype was found a few times. This chain joins TRBV6-5 and TRBJ2-3, with TRBD2 matching 15 bases. This CDR3 has 20 amino acids. Losses at the gene ends were 3 bases for V and 5 bases for J; bases not matched to a gene: 15. Germline values: CDR1 MNHEY, CDR2 SVGAGI. The DNA for the CDR3 is TGTGCCAGCAGTTATCCCAACCGGACTAGCGGGAGGGCCGTGGTAGATACGCAGTATTTT. Translation gives CASSYPNRTSGRAVVDTQYF.

V and J are TRBV10-3 and TRBJ2-3, with 11 bases that match TRBD1. J gave up 3 bases and V 7 bases, and 6 bases lay outside the gene matches. CDR1 ENHRY and CDR2 SYGVKD come from the germline V gene. CDR3 size: 15 residues. CDR3 DNA sequence: TGTGCCATCAATAGAGGACAGGGGGCGACAGATACGCAGTATTTT. Encoded protein: CAINRGQGATDTQYF.

The V gene is TRBV6-6, the J gene TRBJ1-1; D not resolved. Trimming took off 4 bases at V and 4 bases at J, with 19 bases between the two ends. The CDR3 totals 16 residues. From germline, CDR1 is MNHNY and CDR2 SVGAGI (reference sequence). CDR3 nucleotide sequence: TGTGCCAGCAGTTCCGCGCGTGGGCGTCTCCCCACTGAAGCTTTCTTT. Protein sequence: CASSSARGRLPTEAFF.

This rearrangement joins TRBV12-3 or TRBV12-4 to TRBJ1-5; D uncertain. The CDR3 consists of 15 residues. The V and J ends lost 2 bases and 1 base respectively, with 9 bases between them. The CDR3 loop is CASSLSAGSNQPQHF. The CDR3 bases are TGTGCCAGCAGTTTAAGTGCCGGGAGCAATCAGCCCCAGCATTTT.

The rearrangement uses TRBV7-9 and TRBJ2-3, with D maybe TRBD1 (6 bases). CDR3 length: 18 amino acids. Germline-derived CDR1 and CDR2 are SEHNR and FQNEAQ (reference sequence). Trimming stripped 5 bases from V and 2 bases from J, with 23 bases between. DNA for the CDR3: TGTGCCAGCAGCCCTCCTTATCGGGGCAGGGGATTCACAGATACGCAGTATTTT. It specifies CASSPPYRGRGFTDTQYF.

The J gene is TRBJ2-7, the V gene TRBV28; 10 bases map to TRBD2. Per the germline V gene, CDR1 is MDHEN and CDR2 is SYDVKM. V lost 7 bases to trimming and J lost 2 bases; unmatched junction nucleotides: 8. This CDR3 spans 15 amino acids. The CDR3 coding sequence is TGTGCCAGCACCCTGACTAGCGGGTCTCCCTACGAGCAGTACTTC. It translates to CASTLTSGSPYEQYF.

The rearrangement uses TRBV5-6 and TRBJ1-4, with D possibly TRBD1 on 5 matching bases. The CDR3 is 15 residues long. Per the germline V gene, CDR1 is SGHDT and CDR2 is YYEEEE. Between the trimmed V and J ends, which lost 3 bases and 6 bases, there was a span of 15 bases. The CDR3 region is CASSSDGGPDEKLFF. The CDR3 region has the DNA TGTGCCAGCAGCTCTGACGGGGGACCGGATGAAAAACTGTTTTTT.

There are a few counts of this clonotype. This rearrangement joins TRBV27 to TRBJ1-5; no clear D. V was cut by 5 bases and J by 0 bases, with 11 bases left in between. Germline V gene data show CDR1 as MNHEY and CDR2 as SMNVEV (reference sequence). This CDR3 contains 15 residues. This CDR3 is CASSLAGHSNQPQHF. The CDR3 nucleotides are TGTGCCAGCAGTCTCGCGGGCCATAGCAATCAGCCCCAGCATTTT.

This rearrangement joins TRBV20-1 to TRBJ1-6; D is unclear. Looked up from germline, CDR1 is DFQATT and CDR2 is SNEGSKA (reference sequence). CDR3 length: 16 amino acids. Trimming pared 1 base from V and 2 bases from J, leaving 12 bases between. The CDR3 sequence is CSARVSTSPYNSPLHF. In DNA, the CDR3 is TGCAGTGCTAGAGTGTCCACTTCACCCTATAATTCACCCCTCCACTTT.

The rearrangement uses TRBV20-1 and TRBJ2-5, with 9 nucleotides matching TRBD2. Germline V gene data show CDR1 as DFQATT and CDR2 as SNEGSKA (reference sequence). Trimming took 3 bases from V and 5 from J; bases not matched to a gene: 7. CDR3 length: 14 amino acids. CDR3 sequence reads: CSARVAGEGETQYF. Here the CDR3 DNA reads TGCAGTGCTAGGGTAGCGGGAGAGGGGGAGACCCAGTACTTC.

The chain couples TRBV20-1 to TRBJ1-2, with D unclear. Trimming removed 2 bases from V and 0 bases from J, with 19 bases in between. This CDR3 is 17 amino acids long. Germline V gene data show CDR1 as DFQATT and CDR2 as SNEGSKA (reference sequence). This chain's CDR3 is CSARNNPTAGSNYGYTF. CDR3 coding DNA: TGCAGTGCTAGAAATAATCCCACCGCGGGGTCTAACTATGGCTACACCTTC.

The V call is TRBV6-1, the J call TRBJ1-2; the match to TRBD1 covers 11 bases. CDR1 is MNHNS, CDR2 SASEGT, per germline. The CDR3 has 15 amino acids. V dropped 5 bases and J dropped 3; count of bases not matched to a gene: 5. CDR3 protein: CASSIRTGGDYGYTF. CDR3 in DNA: TGTGCCAGCAGTATTCGGACAGGGGGCGACTATGGCTACACCTTC.

The rearrangement links TRBV5-6 to TRBJ1-3, with a possible D match to TRBD1 (5 bases). Germline CDR1 is SGHDT and CDR2 is YYEEEE. The CDR3 contains 15 residues. The V gene lost 4 bases and the J gene lost 4 bases, with 15 bases spanning the gap. The CDR3 spells CASSLLRGGGNTIYF. The CDR3 DNA is TGTGCCAGCAGCCTACTAAGGGGAGGAGGAAACACCATATATTTT. Full variable domain (outside the CDR3, taken from reference TRBV5-6 and TRBJ1-3): DAGVTQSPTHLIKTRGQQVTLRCSPKSGHDTVSWYQQALGQGPQFIFQYYEEEERQRGNFPDRFSGHQFPNYSSELNVNALLLGDSALYLCASSLLRGGGNTIYFGEGSWLTVV.

The chain carries TRBV6-5 and TRBJ2-3; D is unclear. V dropped 7 bases and J dropped 6 bases, with 8 bases sitting between them. CDR1 and CDR2 (germline): MNHEY, SVGAGI. There are 11 residues in the CDR3. The CDR3 sequence: CASINGDTQYF. The CDR3 DNA follows: TGTGCCAGCATTAACGGGGATACGCAGTATTTT.

To note about this clonotype: A junction boundary mismatches the germline segment, possibly from a read error. This chain joins TRBV7-6 and TRBJ2-1, with 8 bases identical to TRBD1. There are 14 residues in the CDR3. Germline values: CDR1 SGHVS, CDR2 FNYEAQ. CDR3 in amino acids: CASSLGQGGNEQFF. The CDR3 DNA follows: TGTGCTAGCAGCTTAGGACAGGGTGGCAATGAGCAGTTCTTC.

This clonotype has more than one count but fewer than ten. The chain combines TRBV20-1 with TRBJ2-7, with D tentatively TRBD1 (5 bases). Germline CDR1 is DFQATT and CDR2 is SNEGSKA (reference sequence). V was pared by 6 bases and J by 0 bases, with 15 bases between. CDR3 length: 14 residues. CDR3 sequence: CSALGHLSSYEQYF. CDR3 coding DNA: TGCAGTGCCCTCGGACACCTGAGCTCCTACGAGCAGTACTTC.

On this clonotype: At one boundary the junction diverges from the germline segment, which might be a read error. The chain has TRBV5-6 and TRBJ2-2; 7 nucleotides line up with TRBD1. Per germline, CDR1 SGHDT and CDR2 YYEEEE. The CDR3 length is 15 residues. This CDR3 reads CASSLGQTNTGELFF. The DNA for the CDR3 is TGCGCCAGCAGCTTGGGACAGACGAACACCGGGGAGCTGTTTTTT.

The chain carries TRBV24-1 and TRBJ2-5; D gene uncertain. This CDR3 is built from 16 residues. V was shortened by 4 bases and J by 2 bases, with 16 bases between the two germline ends. CDR1 is KGHDR and CDR2 is SFDVKD in the germline V gene. This chain's CDR3 is CATSDYPVSKQETQYF. The CDR3, as DNA: TGTGCCACCAGTGACTACCCCGTGAGCAAGCAAGAGACCCAGTACTTC.

This clonotype qualifies as medium-sized. The chain is built from TRBV7-6 and TRBJ1-6; no firm D call. V shed 4 bases and J shed 6 bases, with 7 bases lying between them. Germline V lookup: CDR1 SGHVS, CDR2 FNYEAQ. The CDR3 spans 13 residues. Here the CDR3 reads CASSSDVNSPLHF. In nucleotides, the CDR3 is TGTGCCAGCAGCTCGGACGTTAATTCACCCCTCCACTTT.

The V and J genes are TRBV28 and TRBJ2-1; 9 bases match TRBD2. Germline V lookup: CDR1 MDHEN, CDR2 SYDVKM. CDR3 length equals 16 residues. V lost 6 bases, J lost 2 bases, and 8 bases stayed unmatched. The CDR3 DNA follows: TGTGCCAGCAGCCGTCTAGCGGGAACCCCCTACAATGAGCAGTTCTTC. Residues: CASSRLAGTPYNEQFF.

The chain recombines TRBV20-1 with TRBJ2-3; TRBD1 matches at 8 bases. Germline values: CDR1 DFQATT, CDR2 SNEGSKA (reference sequence). This CDR3 has 15 residues. The J segment lost 6 bases and the V segment lost 1 base, leaving 9 bases of the junction unmatched. The CDR3 region has the DNA TGCAGTGCTAGAGGACCTGGACAGGGACCCGATACGCAGTATTTT. Translated, it gives CSARGPGQGPDTQYF.

In this sample, this clonotype turned up a few times. The genes are TRBV5-5 and TRBJ1-2, with 7 bases aligning to TRBD1. CDR3 length equals 17 residues. Looked up from germline, CDR1 is SGHKS and CDR2 is YYEKEE (reference sequence). After removal of 1 base from V and 3 bases from J, the junction contained 12 bases not matched to a gene. CDR3 nucleotide sequence: TGTGCCAGCAGCTTGCTTGTCGTACAGGGGCAGCACTATGGCTACACCTTC. Its translation is CASSLLVVQGQHYGYTF.

This clonotype appeared a few times. The rearrangement links TRBV14 to TRBJ1-1; D is unresolved. The germline CDR1 and CDR2 sequences are SGHDN and FVKESK. V shed 0 bases and J shed 2 bases, with 10 bases lying between them. CDR3 size: 15 residues. The CDR3 is CASSQEEWPNTEAFF. The CDR3 DNA follows: TGTGCCAGCAGCCAAGAAGAGTGGCCCAACACTGAAGCTTTCTTT.

The V and J genes are TRBV6-5 and TRBJ1-1; possible D gene TRBD1, 5 bases. Germline V gives CDR1 MNHEY, CDR2 SVGAGI. CDR3 length: 12 residues. Trimming stripped 10 bases from V and 4 bases from J, with 13 bases between. The CDR3 DNA reads as TGTGCCACTCGACATAGGGGCACTGAAGCTTTCTTT. This encodes CATRHRGTEAFF.